A single sample is the source of the 21 T cell receptor beta chains below, sequenced in a study of OX40 agonist ivuxolimab in advanced cancers. Profiling relied on immunoSEQ multiplex PCR, and the TCRdb table lists in-frame clones only, not all of them. The profile covers roughly 53,000 clones, with more than 80% appearing a single time and 5.4% taken by the ten largest. The starting material was CD4+ or CD8+ T cells sorted from blood, obtained in a trial of the OX40 agonist ivuxolimab. These receptors all come from an adult with an advanced solid tumor such as melanoma, head and neck, liver or kidney cancer.

The DNA for the CDR3 is TGCGCCAGCAGCTTGGTGCTAGCGGTTAACACAGATACGCAGTATTTT. Protein sequence: CASSLVLAVNTDTQYF. The chain joins TRBV5-1 to TRBJ2-3; 7 bases are shared with TRBD2. Unmatched junction bases numbered 6, after V lost 0 bases and J lost 2 bases. Germline V gives CDR1 SGHRS, CDR2 YFSETQ. The CDR3 consists of 16 residues.

The chain is built from TRBV5-1 and TRBJ2-5; TRBD1 aligns across 11 bases. V was clipped by 4 bases and J by 4 bases; unmatched bases: 0. CDR3 length: 13 amino acids. From germline, CDR1 is SGHRS and CDR2 YFSETQ. CDR3 amino acids: CASSGTGGETQYF. The CDR3 nucleotides read TGCGCCAGCAGCGGGACAGGGGGAGAGACCCAGTACTTC. The variable domain in full, completed from reference TRBV5-1 and TRBJ2-5, reads KAGVTQTPRYLIKTRGQQVTLSCSPISGHRSVSWYQQTPGQGLQFLFEYFSETQRNKGNFPGRFSGRQFSNSRSEMNVSTLELGDSALYLCASSGTGGETQYFGPGTRLLVL.

The genes are TRBV6-4 and TRBJ2-1; D gene uncertain. The CDR3 is 15 residues long. With 3 bases removed from V and 4 bases from J, the gap between germline ends came to 13 bases. The germline gives CDR1 MRHNA, CDR2 SNTAGT. CDR3: CASSEHFGRYNEQFF. The CDR3 DNA reads TGTGCCAGCAGTGAGCATTTCGGGCGGTACAATGAGCAGTTCTTC.

In this sample, this clone turned up a few times. The chain has TRBV5-1 and TRBJ2-2; D is tentatively TRBD1 or TRBD2 (7 bases each). This CDR3 has 15 amino acids. Germline loops: CDR1 SGHRS, CDR2 YFSETQ. The ends were cut back, 0 bases at V and 6 bases at J, with 12 bases in the middle. CDR3 protein: CASSLGQGGPGELFF. CDR3 DNA sequence: TGCGCCAGCAGCTTGGGCCAGGGGGGGCCCGGGGAGCTGTTTTTT.

This clone was counted once. The V call is TRBV4-3, the J call TRBJ1-2; D unresolved. The CDR3 spans 15 residues. The V and J ends lost 0 bases and 2 bases respectively, with 10 bases between them. Per the germline V gene, CDR1 is LGHNA and CDR2 is YSLEER. CDR3 sequence: CASSQDLPGNYGYTF. In DNA form, the CDR3 reads TGCGCCAGCAGCCAAGATCTTCCCGGGAACTATGGCTACACCTTC.

This chain's CDR3 is CASRRTGAYEQYF. For the CDR3, the DNA is TGTGCCAGCAGAAGGACAGGGGCCTACGAGCAGTACTTC. The chain has TRBV6-5 and TRBJ2-7, with 9 positions matching TRBD1. The CDR3 totals 13 residues. The trim removed 6 bases at V and 2 bases at J, leaving 2 bases unmatched. Germline loops: CDR1 MNHEY, CDR2 SVGAGI.

Note on this clone: Other DNA variants within this sample encode the same CDR3. The chain employs TRBV5-1 and TRBJ2-1; TRBD1 is a possible D gene (6 bases). Germline V gene sequence: CDR1 SGHRS, CDR2 YFSETQ. Deletions cut 4 bases from V and 7 bases from J, with 15 bases between. This CDR3 has 14 residues. CDR3 DNA: TGCGCCAGCAGCGGGGGCCTACCGTCGAATGAGCAGTTCTTC. Protein product: CASSGGLPSNEQFF.

The chain recombines TRBV2 with TRBJ2-7, with D possibly TRBD2 on 6 matching bases. V gave up 6 bases and J gave up 2 bases, with 14 bases separating them. Germline loops: CDR1 SNHLY, CDR2 FYNNEI. The CDR3 has 14 amino acids. The CDR3: CASRGLGGTYEQYF. CDR3 DNA sequence: TGTGCCAGCAGGGGTCTCGGGGGAACCTACGAGCAGTACTTC.

The CDR3 coding sequence is TGTGCCAGCAGCTCCGAGGGCGGTAGGGAAAAACTGTTTTTT. Its translation: CASSSEGGREKLFF. This chain links TRBV5-4 with TRBJ1-4, with D hard to call. Trimming stripped 3 bases from V and 8 bases from J, with 14 bases between. Germline V gene lookup returns CDR1 SGHNT and CDR2 YYREEE (reference sequence). CDR3 length: 14 residues.

The V and J genes are TRBV11-2 and TRBJ2-7, with a possible D match to TRBD2 (5 bases). This CDR3 region has 15 residues. Trimming removed 1 base from V and 0 bases from J, with 10 bases in between. Looked up from germline, CDR1 is SGHAT and CDR2 is FQNNGV. The CDR3 DNA reads as TGTGCCAGCAGCTTAGGCAGCGGCCGCTCCTACGAGCAGTACTTC. Residues: CASSLGSGRSYEQYF. Using reference TRBV11-2 and TRBJ2-7 for the parts outside the CDR3, the full variable domain is EAGVAQSPRYKIIEKRQSVAFWCNPISGHATLYWYQQILGQGPKLLIQFQNNGVVDDSQLPKDRFSAERLKGVDSTLKIQPAKLEDSAVYLCASSLGSGRSYEQYFGPGTRLTVT.

This chain joins TRBV4-3 and TRBJ2-1, with TRBD2 matching 9 bases. CDR3 size: 18 residues. V lost 4 bases to trimming and J lost 2 bases; unmatched junction nucleotides: 12. Per the germline V gene, CDR1 is LGHNA and CDR2 is YSLEER. This chain's CDR3 is CASSPRGGGRVTYNEQFF. In DNA, the CDR3 is TGCGCCAGCAGCCCCCGGGGGGGCGGGAGGGTCACCTACAATGAGCAGTTCTTC.

The chain has TRBV28 and TRBJ2-7; D is perhaps TRBD1 (5 bases). The V gene lost 6 bases and the J gene lost 3 bases, with 9 bases spanning the gap. The CDR3 spans 12 residues. Germline CDR1 is MDHEN and CDR2 is SYDVKM. The CDR3 DNA reads as TGTGCCAGCAGGGGTCAGGGCTACGAGCAGTACTTC. Translated: CASRGQGYEQYF.

This chain connects TRBV29-1 to TRBJ2-7; D is undetermined. The CDR3 spans 13 residues. CDR1 is SQVTM and CDR2 is ANQGSEA in the germline V gene. Trimming removed 1 base at V and 0 bases at J, with 7 bases between. Written as DNA, the CDR3 is TGCAGCGTTGAAGGTAGTAGCTCCTACGAGCAGTACTTC. Protein: CSVEGSSSYEQYF.

The chain is built from TRBV4-2 and TRBJ1-2; tentative D call: TRBD1 (6 bases). The CDR3 runs 15 residues. V lost 0 bases and J lost 1, with 9 bases in between. The germline gives CDR1 LGHNA, CDR2 YNFKEQ. The CDR3 coding sequence is TGTGCCAGCAGCCAAGATAGGACAGTTAACTATGGCTACACCTTC. This translates into CASSQDRTVNYGYTF.

V and J are TRBV18 and TRBJ2-1; 9 bases map to TRBD2. Unmatched junction bases numbered 10, after V lost 5 bases and J lost 5 bases. Germline V lookup: CDR1 KGHSH, CDR2 LQKENI. This CDR3 is built from 16 residues. CDR3 sequence: CASSRRTSEIHNEQFF. Written as DNA, the CDR3 is TGTGCCAGCTCAAGACGGACTAGCGAAATTCACAATGAGCAGTTCTTC.

This chain connects TRBV9 to TRBJ2-1, with TRBD2 matching over 11 bases. In germline, CDR1 is SGDLS, CDR2 YYNGEE. The CDR3 totals 14 residues. Trimming cost V 5 bases and J 5 bases; bases outside gene matches: 3. The CDR3, as DNA: TGTGCCAGCAGTACTAGCGGGAGTAACAATGAGCAGTTCTTC. This sequence encodes CASSTSGSNNEQFF.

The J gene is TRBJ2-7, the V gene TRBV27; TRBD1 might be the D (6 bases). From germline, CDR1 is MNHEY and CDR2 SMNVEV (reference sequence). CDR3 length equals 15 residues. V lost 5 bases and J 1 base, leaving 15 bases between the germline ends. The CDR3 spells CASSTRQEYSYEQYF. The CDR3 nucleotides read TGTGCCAGCAGTACCCGACAGGAGTATTCCTACGAGCAGTACTTC.

The chain joins TRBV7-3 to TRBJ2-1, with 7 bases identical to TRBD2. This CDR3 comprises 15 residues. Germline loops: CDR1 SGHTA, CDR2 FQGTGA. Trimming removed 5 bases from V and 2 bases from J; junction bases left unmatched: 6. The CDR3 protein is CASSKPSGTYNEQFF. In DNA form, the CDR3 reads TGTGCCAGCAGCAAACCTAGCGGAACCTACAATGAGCAGTTCTTC. Variable domain in full (rest from reference TRBV7-3 and TRBJ2-1): GAGVSQTPSNKVTEKGKYVELRCDPISGHTALYWYRQSLGQGPEFLIYFQGTGAADDSGLPNDRFFAVRPEGSVSTLKIQRTERGDSAVYLCASSKPSGTYNEQFFGPGTRLTVL.

The genes are TRBV28 and TRBJ1-2; 8 positions match TRBD1. The junction had 18 bases not matched to a gene; V was cut back by 5 bases and J by 4 bases. In germline, CDR1 is MDHEN, CDR2 SYDVKM. This CDR3 comprises 18 residues. CDR3 protein: CASSVALTGVWGTYGYTF. The CDR3 DNA reads as TGTGCCAGCAGTGTAGCCCTGACAGGGGTCTGGGGAACCTATGGCTACACCTTC.

The rearrangement joins TRBV4-3 to TRBJ2-6; 10 bases agree with TRBD2. Germline V gene data show CDR1 as LGHNA and CDR2 as YSLEER. The junction had 12 bases not matched to a gene; V was cut back by 4 bases and J by 0 bases. The CDR3 sequence is 20 residues long. The CDR3 bases are TGCGCCAGCAGCCCGAGGAGGCTAGCGGGAGTCTTCTCTGGGGCCAACGTCCTGACTTTC. It specifies CASSPRRLAGVFSGANVLTF.

This clone has only a few counts. The chain combines TRBV27 with TRBJ2-7; 15 positions match TRBD2. Germline V gene sequence: CDR1 MNHEY, CDR2 SMNVEV (reference sequence). This CDR3 has 19 amino acids. The trim removed 8 bases at V and 3 bases at J, leaving 17 bases unmatched. CDR3 nucleotide sequence: TGTGCCAGCTCTAATTCGGGACTAGCGGGAGGAGGGGCCCGCTACGAGCAGTACTTC. Translation gives CASSNSGLAGGGARYEQYF.